The entry below describes one TCR beta chain. Its antigen is not known. Peripheral blood came from all dose cohorts at three timepoints. Profiled with immunoSEQ multiplex PCR; TCRdb holds only in-frame clones, not every one. The table shows about 77,000 clones, with approximately 85% occurring only once. The germline gives CDR1 SGDLS, CDR2 YYNGEE. V lost 3 bases and J 2 bases, leaving 6 bases between the germline ends. This CDR3 is built from 14 residues. These data come from a study of OX40 agonist ivuxolimab in advanced cancers. The wider study: It was ivuxolimab, an agonistic anti-OX40 (CD134) antibody, that patients were treated with. Whole-study results and caveats: Among the lowest levels of clonal expansion were found in partial responders at 0.1-3.0 mg/kg.

This chain connects TRBV9 to TRBJ2-6; no reliable D call. This material consisted of CD4+ or CD8+ T cells sorted from blood, taken in a trial of the OX40 agonist ivuxolimab. This receptor was identified in an adult with an advanced solid tumor such as melanoma, head and neck, liver or kidney cancer. CDR3 protein: CASSALPGANVLTF. The CDR3 DNA reads as TGTGCCAGCAGCGCTCTCCCTGGGGCCAACGTCCTGACTTTC.